One sample yielded the 7 T cell receptor beta chains listed below, sequenced in a study of cytomegalovirus exposure and HLA in healthy donors. PCR involved 60 Vbeta and 13 Jbeta primers. Method: immunoSEQ multiplex PCR; TCRdb's copy keeps in-frame clones and lacks some. The repertoire table contains 90,000 to 150,000 clones. The sequenced sample consisted of PBMCs. These receptors were collected from a man aged 18 to 29 in good health and CMV-seronegative.

The V and J genes are TRBV10-2 and TRBJ1-1; unclear D gene. Per germline, CDR1 WSHSY and CDR2 SAAADI. The ends were cut back, 0 bases at V and 11 bases at J, with 7 bases in the middle. The length of the CDR3 is 11 residues. CDR3 DNA: TGCGCCAGCAGTGAGTCCAGGAAGGCTTTCTTT. Translating gives CASSESRKAFF.

The CDR3 spells CASSHPVLNYGYTF. CDR3 coding DNA: TGTGCCAGCAGCCACCCCGTCCTAAACTATGGCTACACCTTC. This rearrangement joins TRBV7-2 to TRBJ1-2, with unresolved D. Germline lookup yields CDR1 SGHTA and CDR2 FQGNSA. CDR3 size: 14 residues. The V end was cut by 5 bases, the J end by 2 bases, with 12 bases between. Supplemented by reference TRBV7-2 and TRBJ1-2, the full variable domain reads GAGVSQSPSNKVTEKGKDVELRCDPISGHTALYWYRQSLGQGLEFLIYFQGNSAPDKSGLPSDRFSAERTGGSVSTLTIQRTQQEDSAVYLCASSHPVLNYGYTFGSGTRLTVV.

The V and J genes are TRBV11-2 and TRBJ2-1, with 7 bases lining up with TRBD2. CDR3 length equals 16 residues. Germline loops: CDR1 SGHAT, CDR2 FQNNGV. Losses at the gene ends were 4 bases for V and 4 bases for J; bases not matched to a gene: 10. CDR3 protein: CASSSRRGEAYNEQFF. DNA of the CDR3: TGTGCCAGCAGCTCTCGCCGGGGGGAGGCATACAATGAGCAGTTCTTC. Drawing the rest from reference TRBV11-2 and TRBJ2-1, the complete variable domain is EAGVAQSPRYKIIEKRQSVAFWCNPISGHATLYWYQQILGQGPKLLIQFQNNGVVDDSQLPKDRFSAERLKGVDSTLKIQPAKLEDSAVYLCASSSRRGEAYNEQFFGPGTRLTVL.

The genes are TRBV28 and TRBJ1-1; tentatively, D is TRBD1 (5 bases). From germline, CDR1 is MDHEN and CDR2 SYDVKM. There are 17 residues in the CDR3. Trimming cost V 4 bases and J 0 bases, with 18 bases left between them. Here the CDR3 reads CASSYSGLGKVNTEAFF. The CDR3 bases are TGTGCCAGCAGTTACTCGGGACTCGGGAAAGTGAACACTGAAGCTTTCTTT.

Notes on this clone: Sequence at one end of the junction differs from germline and may be a read error. The genes are TRBV7-3 and TRBJ2-5, with a tentative D call TRBD1 (5 bases). CDR3 size: 13 residues. Looked up from germline, CDR1 is SGHTA and CDR2 is FQGTGA. The CDR3 is CASSLTREEAQYF. The CDR3 DNA follows: TGTGCCAGCAGCTTAACCAGGGAAGAGGCCCAGTACTTC.

V and J are TRBV10-1 and TRBJ1-1; possibly TRBD1 for D (5 bases). Trimming took off 6 bases at V and 3 bases at J, with 11 bases between the two ends. The CDR3 has 13 amino acids. Germline-derived CDR1 and CDR2 are WNHNN and SYGVQD (reference sequence). CDR3 coding DNA: TGCGCCAGCAGCAGGGAGCGGGACACTGAAGCTTTCTTT. This sequence encodes CASSRERDTEAFF.

The chain uses TRBV5-6 and TRBJ2-5, with 9 bases that match TRBD1. This CDR3 contains 14 residues. CDR1 is SGHDT and CDR2 is YYEEEE in the germline V gene. After removal of 4 bases from V and 1 base from J, the junction contained 2 bases not matched to a gene. CDR3 nucleotides: TGTGCCAGCAGCCTGACAGGGGGCCAAGAGACCCAGTACTTC. Translating it yields CASSLTGGQETQYF.